These 17 T cell receptor beta chains share one sample of origin, sequenced in a study of Ad26.COV2.S vaccination and SARS-CoV-2 variants. Measured with immunoSEQ multiplex PCR; TCRdb has only the in-frame clones, and not every one. This table holds roughly 380,000 clones, roughly 84% found once. Treatment meaning: around 19 received Ad26.COV2.S at low or high dose, single or two shots; about 5 received placebo; per-sample allocation not given. The study sampled participants on day 63 after the first vaccine or placebo injection. Specimen: peripheral blood, collected in a trial of Ad26.COV2.S vaccine versus placebo. The source is a person aged 18-60 years who received the Ad26.COV2.S COVID-19 vaccine or a placebo.

The chain carries TRBV10-3 and TRBJ2-3; 7 bases are shared with TRBD2. There are 15 residues in the CDR3. The germline gives CDR1 ENHRY, CDR2 SYGVKD. The V and J ends lost 3 bases and 0 bases, in that order; junction bases with no gene match: 3. CDR3 sequence: CAISDPSGSTDTQYF. The CDR3 region has the DNA TGTGCCATCAGTGATCCTAGCGGTAGCACAGATACGCAGTATTTT.

This sequence joins TRBV7-9 and TRBJ1-5; TRBD1 agrees at 7 bases. The CDR3 extends over 14 amino acids. Germline lookup yields CDR1 SEHNR and CDR2 FQNEAQ (reference sequence). With V trimmed by 4 bases and J by 3 bases, 3 bases remained unmatched. Written as DNA, the CDR3 is TGTGCCAGCAGCTCGGGGACAGACAATCAGCCCCAGCATTTT. This gives the protein CASSSGTDNQPQHF.

The V and J genes are TRBV25-1 and TRBJ2-7; no firm D call. V was pared by 11 bases and J by 4 bases, with 9 bases between. The CDR3 loop spans 10 amino acids. Germline V gives CDR1 MGHDK, CDR2 SYGVNS. The CDR3 sequence: CARMMYEQYF. The CDR3 nucleotides read TGTGCCCGGATGATGTACGAGCAGTACTTC.

The chain recombines TRBV7-2 with TRBJ2-7; D call uncertain. The CDR3 has 14 amino acids. Germline V gives CDR1 SGHTA, CDR2 FQGNSA. The V and J ends lost 3 bases and 2 bases respectively, with 11 bases between them. The CDR3 DNA sequence: TGTGCCAGCAGCTTTAGACACGGACCCTACGAGCAGTACTTC. Its protein is CASSFRHGPYEQYF.

The chain combines TRBV7-2 with TRBJ2-2, with D maybe TRBD2 (6 bases). The germline V and J ends were trimmed by 1 base and 4 bases, with 10 bases remaining between them. CDR3 length: 15 residues. Germline CDR1 is SGHTA and CDR2 is FQGNSA. DNA for the CDR3: TGTGCCAGCAGCTTAGTAACGGGAGCCACCGGGGAGCTGTTTTTT. It codes for CASSLVTGATGELFF. The complete variable domain, with remaining parts taken from reference TRBV7-2 and TRBJ2-2, reads GAGVSQSPSNKVTEKGKDVELRCDPISGHTALYWYRQSLGQGLEFLIYFQGNSAPDKSGLPSDRFSAERTGGSVSTLTIQRTQQEDSAVYLCASSLVTGATGELFFGEGSRLTVL.

The V call is TRBV11-2, the J call TRBJ1-5; D gene unclear. Per germline, CDR1 SGHAT and CDR2 FQNNGV. Trimming pared 0 bases from V and 0 bases from J, leaving 12 bases between. This CDR3 spans 17 amino acids. The CDR3 DNA reads as TGTGCCAGCAGCTTAGACGGAACACTTAATAGCAATCAGCCCCAGCATTTT. Protein product: CASSLDGTLNSNQPQHF.

This chain connects TRBV11-3 to TRBJ1-6, with 11 positions matching TRBD1. Germline lookup yields CDR1 SGHNT and CDR2 YENEEA. V was clipped by 1 base and J by 11 bases; unmatched bases: 13. The CDR3 sequence is 18 residues long. The CDR3 bases are TGTGCCAGCAGCTTAGGCAAAGAGGACAGGGGGCGCAGGACACCCCTCCACTTT. Residues: CASSLGKEDRGRRTPLHF. Supplemented by reference TRBV11-3 and TRBJ1-6, the full variable domain reads EAGVVQSPRYKIIEKKQPVAFWCNPISGHNTLYWYLQNLGQGPELLIRYENEEAVDDSQLPKDRFSAERLKGVDSTLKIQPAELGDSAVYLCASSLGKEDRGRRTPLHFGNGTRLTVT.

The genes are TRBV5-1 and TRBJ2-5; no firm D call. This CDR3 spans 13 amino acids. With 1 base removed from V and 2 bases from J, the gap between germline ends came to 6 bases. Germline V gives CDR1 SGHRS, CDR2 YFSETQ. The DNA for the CDR3 is TGCGCCAGCAGCTTGTGGCAGCAAGAGACCCAGTACTTC. Protein: CASSLWQQETQYF.

This chain joins TRBV30 and TRBJ1-5, with D possibly being TRBD1 (5 bases). Germline loops: CDR1 GTSNPN, CDR2 SVGIG (reference sequence). This CDR3 region has 13 residues. V gave up 2 bases and J gave up 5 bases, with 10 bases separating them. CDR3 protein: CAWSQLGDQPQHF. The CDR3 nucleotides read TGTGCCTGGAGTCAATTGGGGGATCAGCCCCAGCATTTT.

This clone was seen a few times. The V gene is TRBV27, the J gene TRBJ1-3; tentative D call: TRBD1 (5 bases). V was trimmed by 5 bases and J by 2 bases, leaving 10 bases between them. Germline CDR1 is MNHEY and CDR2 is SMNVEV (reference sequence). CDR3 length: 14 residues. The CDR3 is CASSPGGPGNTIYF. CDR3 nucleotides: TGTGCCAGCAGTCCGGGGGGACCTGGAAACACCATATATTTT.

The CDR3 reads CASSFTQGTSYEQYF. The CDR3 bases are TGTGCCAGCAGCTTCACACAGGGGACGTCCTACGAGCAGTACTTC. The rearrangement links TRBV7-2 to TRBJ2-7; 7 nucleotides match TRBD1. CDR1 is SGHTA and CDR2 is FQGNSA in the germline V gene. The CDR3 length is 15 residues. J lost 1 base, V lost 3 bases, and 6 bases had no gene match. The full variable domain, with the rest looked up from reference TRBV7-2 and TRBJ2-7, is GAGVSQSPSNKVTEKGKDVELRCDPISGHTALYWYRQSLGQGLEFLIYFQGNSAPDKSGLPSDRFSAERTGGSVSTLTIQRTQQEDSAVYLCASSFTQGTSYEQYFGPGTRLTVT.

V usage is TRBV5-1 and J usage is TRBJ1-1; no reliable D call. The CDR3 loop spans 13 amino acids. Germline loops: CDR1 SGHRS, CDR2 YFSETQ. Between the trimmed V and J ends, which lost 1 base and 1 base, there was a span of 5 bases. The CDR3 nucleotides read TGCGCCAGCAGCTTGATCGGGAACACTGAAGCTTTCTTT. This translates into CASSLIGNTEAFF.

The chain carries TRBV5-1 and TRBJ2-3; D remains unclear. Trimming pared 0 bases from V and 1 base from J, leaving 6 bases between. Germline CDR1 SGHRS, CDR2 YFSETQ. The CDR3 consists of 14 residues. CDR3 bases: TGCGCCAGCAGCTTGGTATCGGGCACAGATACGCAGTATTTT. This encodes CASSLVSGTDTQYF.

This clone was observed a single time. The chain joins TRBV4-3 to TRBJ1-6; 8 bases line up with TRBD1. This CDR3 spans 16 amino acids. Germline trimming cut 0 bases from V and 6 bases from J; bases unmatched to any gene: 4. Per germline, CDR1 LGHNA and CDR2 YSLEER. CDR3 bases: TGCGCCAGCAGCCAAGAGGACAGGGAACTTAATTCACCCCTCCACTTT. Its translation is CASSQEDRELNSPLHF.

This clone appeared many times. This chain links TRBV4-3 with TRBJ2-7; 10 nucleotides agree with TRBD2. Germline trimming cut 0 bases from V and 5 bases from J; bases unmatched to any gene: 7. The CDR3 runs to 16 residues. Per the germline V gene, CDR1 is LGHNA and CDR2 is YSLEER. For the CDR3, the DNA is TGCGCCAGCAGCCAAGACATGGCTAGCGGGGGCGACGAGCAGTACTTC. Translating gives CASSQDMASGGDEQYF.

The CDR3 sequence is CASSVGARGSGNTIYF. CDR3 bases: TGTGCCAGCAGCGTAGGGGCAAGGGGATCTGGAAACACCATATATTTT. This rearrangement joins TRBV9 to TRBJ1-3, with D tentatively TRBD1 (5 bases). This CDR3 spans 16 amino acids. V lost 0 bases, J lost 1 base, and 11 bases lay in between. CDR1 SGDLS and CDR2 YYNGEE come from the germline V gene.

The CDR3 nucleotides read TGTGCCAGCAAGGAACAGGGCCAAGAGACCCAGTACTTC. Translating it yields CASKEQGQETQYF. The chain joins TRBV2 to TRBJ2-5; maybe TRBD1 (6 bases). CDR1 is SNHLY and CDR2 is FYNNEI in the germline V gene. Trimming cost V 7 bases and J 1 base, with 10 bases left between them. This CDR3 is built from 13 residues.